These 29 T cell receptor beta chains came from one sample sequenced in a study of T cell responses to AZD1222 COVID-19 vaccine. The table came from immunoSEQ multiplex PCR; TCRdb's copy has only in-frame clones and leaves some out. The profile shows some 130,000 clones, roughly 92% of them singletons. Sequences were derived from peripheral blood, sampled 28 days after the second AZD1222 dose. These receptors were obtained from an adult who received the AZD1222 COVID-19 vaccine.

This chain links TRBV30 with TRBJ1-5, with D possibly TRBD1 on 5 matching bases. The germline CDR1 and CDR2 sequences are GTSNPN and SVGIG (reference sequence). CDR3 length: 14 amino acids. V was clipped by 1 base and J by 3 bases, with 10 bases between them. As DNA, the CDR3 is TGTGCCTGGAGTGACGGGACTCCCAATCAGCCCCAGCATTTT. Translating gives CAWSDGTPNQPQHF.

This rearrangement joins TRBV4-1 to TRBJ1-2; D may be TRBD1 (5 bases). The CDR3 has 13 amino acids. Trimming pared 0 bases from V and 7 bases from J, leaving 9 bases between. Per the germline V gene, CDR1 is MGHRA and CDR2 is YSYEKL. This chain's CDR3 is CASSQDGGSGYTF. The DNA for the CDR3 is TGCGCCAGCAGCCAAGACGGGGGAAGTGGCTACACCTTC.

This clone was counted a few times. The chain employs TRBV7-3 and TRBJ2-5; 13 positions match TRBD2. V was pared by 6 bases and J by 3 bases, with 7 bases of the junction left unmatched. The CDR3 runs to 16 residues. Per the germline V gene, CDR1 is SGHTA and CDR2 is FQGTGA. The CDR3 bases are TGTGCCAGCAGTCAACCTGGACTAGCGGGGGAAGAGACCCAGTACTTC. Amino acid sequence: CASSQPGLAGEETQYF.

The rearrangement joins TRBV15 to TRBJ2-7, with D perhaps TRBD1 (6 bases). The V end was cut by 0 bases, the J end by 3 bases, with 9 bases between. The CDR3 has 14 residues. Germline V gene data show CDR1 as LNHNV and CDR2 as YYDKDF (reference sequence). The CDR3 spells CATSRDVQGYEQYF. Written as DNA, the CDR3 is TGTGCCACCAGCAGAGACGTACAGGGCTACGAGCAGTACTTC.

The rearrangement links TRBV10-3 to TRBJ1-1; TRBD1 is a possible D gene (6 bases). This CDR3 spans 12 amino acids. Germline V lookup: CDR1 ENHRY, CDR2 SYGVKD. Trimming took off 3 bases at V and 11 bases at J, with 13 bases between the two ends. CDR3 loop: CAISDTGTGAFF. The CDR3 coding sequence is TGTGCCATCAGTGATACAGGGACTGGGGCTTTCTTT.

This chain uses TRBV30 with TRBJ1-6; D unclear. The CDR3 spans 14 residues. Looked up from germline, CDR1 is GTSNPN and CDR2 is SVGIG (reference sequence). V lost 5 bases to trimming and J lost 7 bases, with 15 bases between them. The CDR3 DNA reads TGTGCCTGGGGCCGAGACCCGGACAATTCACCCCTCCACTTT. It codes for CAWGRDPDNSPLHF.

The J gene is TRBJ1-1, the V gene TRBV30, with TRBD1 identical over 7 bases. This CDR3 is 13 amino acids long. V shed 5 bases, J shed 5 bases, and the junction held 8 bases outside the gene matches. Germline-derived CDR1 and CDR2 are GTSNPN and SVGIG (reference sequence). The CDR3 nucleotides are TGTGCCTGGGTAGGACAGGTGGGGACTGAAGCTTTCTTT. Its protein product is CAWVGQVGTEAFF.

For the CDR3, the DNA is TGTGCCAGCGGCCTAGGGGGCTCCTATAATTCACCCCTCCACTTT. Amino acids: CASGLGGSYNSPLHF. This rearrangement joins TRBV6-1 to TRBJ1-6; perhaps TRBD1 as D (6 bases). Germline values: CDR1 MNHNS, CDR2 SASEGT. Trimming pared 8 bases from V and 0 bases from J, leaving 11 bases between. The CDR3 contains 15 residues.

The chain joins TRBV19 to TRBJ1-1; TRBD1 might be the D (5 bases). The V and J ends lost 5 bases and 0 bases respectively, with 16 bases between them. The CDR3 is 16 amino acids. Germline V gives CDR1 LNHDA, CDR2 SQIVND (reference sequence). The CDR3 sequence: CASSGPLGGMNTEAFF. CDR3 DNA: TGTGCCAGTAGTGGGCCGCTCGGGGGGATGAACACTGAAGCTTTCTTT.

This chain links TRBV10-2 with TRBJ2-3, with D unclear. The CDR3 contains 12 residues. Germline V CDR1 and CDR2: WSHSY, SAAADI. Trimming took 4 bases from V and 2 from J, leaving 4 bases between them. The CDR3: CASSGPTDTQYF. CDR3 bases: TGCGCCAGCAGTGGACCCACAGATACGCAGTATTTT.

This chain joins TRBV15 and TRBJ1-2; maybe TRBD1 (5 bases). This CDR3 comprises 17 residues. The V gene lost 3 bases and the J gene lost 5 bases, with 22 bases spanning the gap. CDR1 and CDR2 (germline): LNHNV, YYDKDF (reference sequence). The CDR3 DNA follows: TGTGCCACCAGCAGGGACCAGGGAGCGACACTACGATATGGCTACACCTTC. It translates to CATSRDQGATLRYGYTF.

The V call is TRBV18, the J call TRBJ2-3, with 14 bases matching TRBD2. The CDR3 length is 19 residues. CDR1 is KGHSH, CDR2 LQKENI, per germline. V was pared by 0 bases and J by 2 bases, with 7 bases of the junction left unmatched. The chain's CDR3 is CASSPPGRLAGGHTDTQYF. CDR3 DNA: TGTGCCAGCTCACCACCGGGACGACTAGCGGGAGGGCACACAGATACGCAGTATTTT. Combining the CDR3 with reference TRBV18 and TRBJ2-3 gives the whole variable domain NAGVMQNPRHLVRRRGQEARLRCSPMKGHSHVYWYRQLPEEGLKFMVYLQKENIIDESGMPKERFSAEFPKEGPSILRIQQVVRGDSAAYFCASSPPGRLAGGHTDTQYFGPGTRLTVL.

The chain recombines TRBV5-1 with TRBJ2-1; 9 bases agree with TRBD2. The CDR3 extends over 17 amino acids. The V and J ends lost 4 bases and 9 bases, in that order; junction bases with no gene match: 17. Germline-derived CDR1 and CDR2 are SGHRS and YFSETQ. DNA of the CDR3: TGCGCCAGCAGCCTGGCGGGGCGGGGGGGCGGTTGGCGTGAGCAGTTCTTC. Residues: CASSLAGRGGGWREQFF.

A note on this clone: A junction end diverges from the germline sequence, so it may reflect a read error. J is TRBJ1-5 and V is TRBV6-2 or TRBV6-3; no definite D call. CDR1 MNHEY and CDR2 SVGEGT come from the germline V gene. The CDR3 length is 15 residues. The CDR3 DNA follows: TGTGCTAGCAGTTACCTTACTAATAGCAATCAGCCCCAGCATTTT. This codes for CASSYLTNSNQPQHF.

V is TRBV3-1 (or the pseudogene TRBV3-2) and J is TRBJ2-2, with 8 nucleotides matching TRBD1. Trimming at V came to 8 bases and at J to 5 bases, leaving 7 bases not matched to a gene. CDR3 length: 14 amino acids. Germline-derived CDR1 and CDR2 are LGHDT and YNNKEL (reference sequence). CDR3 residues: CASGQGARTGELFF. CDR3 coding DNA: TGTGCCAGCGGTCAGGGGGCGAGGACCGGGGAGCTGTTTTTT.

The genes are TRBV14 and TRBJ2-5; TRBD2 agrees at 8 bases. This CDR3 comprises 15 residues. The germline V gene has CDR1 SGHDN and CDR2 FVKESK. The junction had 9 bases not matched to a gene; V was cut back by 4 bases and J by 5 bases. CDR3 nucleotides: TGTGCCAGCAGCCCCGGGACTACGGGGGGGGAGACCCAGTACTTC. It is translated as CASSPGTTGGETQYF.

CDR3 coding DNA: TGCAGCGTTGAAGATCTCCCTAGCGGGGGATACAATGAGCAGTTCTTC. Translation gives CSVEDLPSGGYNEQFF. The J gene is TRBJ2-1, the V gene TRBV29-1, with 10 bases that match TRBD2. This CDR3 has 16 residues. The trim removed 0 bases at V and 4 bases at J, leaving 6 bases unmatched. Germline V gene data show CDR1 as SQVTM and CDR2 as ANQGSEA.

The chain joins TRBV27 to TRBJ2-3; 7 bases fit TRBD2. The CDR3 sequence is 15 residues long. Losses at the gene ends were 5 bases for V and 1 base for J; bases not matched to a gene: 6. CDR1 and CDR2 (germline): MNHEY, SMNVEV (reference sequence). The CDR3: CASSNILAGTDTQYF. CDR3 nucleotides: TGTGCCAGCAGTAATATCCTAGCGGGCACAGATACGCAGTATTTT.

This chain connects TRBV30 to TRBJ1-6; 7 nucleotides agree with TRBD1. V was pared by 2 bases and J by 9 bases, with 4 bases of the junction left unmatched. Germline loops: CDR1 GTSNPN, CDR2 SVGIG (reference sequence). CDR3 length: 13 amino acids. This chain's CDR3 is CAWSRQGVSPLHF. In DNA, the CDR3 is TGTGCCTGGAGTCGACAGGGAGTTTCACCCCTCCACTTT.

The genes are TRBV6-2 or TRBV6-3 and TRBJ1-6; a possible D gene is TRBD1 (5 bases). Germline V gene sequence: CDR1 MNHEY, CDR2 SVGEGT. The CDR3 extends over 20 amino acids. Trimming left V 2 bases short and J 7 bases short, with 27 bases between. The CDR3 DNA reads TGTGCCAGCAGTTACCGCATGGGGGTGGACCCTATAGACTTGAATTCACCCCTCCACTTT. Translation gives CASSYRMGVDPIDLNSPLHF.

The chain combines TRBV7-6 with TRBJ2-2; 9 nucleotides agree with TRBD1. CDR3 size: 14 residues. V lost 6 bases, J lost 3 bases, and 2 bases stayed unmatched. The germline V gene encodes CDR1 SGHVS and CDR2 FNYEAQ. DNA of the CDR3: TGTGCCAGCAGTAGACAGGGGGACACCGGGGAGCTGTTTTTT. Translation: CASSRQGDTGELFF.

The CDR3 bases are TGTGCCAGCAGCCAGGCAGGGGCCCGAAACACTGAAGCTTTCTTT. As protein: CASSQAGARNTEAFF. This rearrangement joins TRBV3-1 (or the pseudogene TRBV3-2) to TRBJ1-1; the D gene is possibly TRBD1 (6 bases). Trimming stripped 3 bases from V and 2 bases from J, with 13 bases between. Germline V gene data show CDR1 as LGHDT and CDR2 as YNNKEL (reference sequence). The CDR3 has 15 residues.

The chain couples TRBV19 to TRBJ1-5, with TRBD1 identical over 11 bases. The CDR3 is made up of 17 amino acids. V shed 0 bases, J shed 2 bases, and the junction held 3 bases outside the gene matches. Germline V CDR1 and CDR2: LNHDA, SQIVND (reference sequence). CDR3 protein: CASSIEDRGLGNQPQHF. CDR3 DNA sequence: TGTGCCAGTAGTATAGAGGACAGGGGGCTTGGCAATCAGCCCCAGCATTTT.

The rearrangement links TRBV3-1 (or the pseudogene TRBV3-2) to TRBJ1-6, with TRBD1 matching over 10 bases. The CDR3 runs to 16 residues. Germline CDR1 and CDR2: LGHDT and YNNKEL (reference sequence). Trimming cost V 4 bases and J 10 bases; bases outside gene matches: 10. CDR3 nucleotides: TGTGCCAGCAGCCCCCTATTCGGGACAGGGGTGTCACCCCTCCACTTT. Translating gives CASSPLFGTGVSPLHF.

The chain is built from TRBV19 and TRBJ1-5; TRBD1 agrees at 9 bases. CDR1 LNHDA and CDR2 SQIVND come from the germline V gene (reference sequence). The CDR3 consists of 14 residues. V shed 4 bases, J shed 7 bases, and the junction held 5 bases outside the gene matches. CDR3 protein: CASSKGQGEQPQHF. The CDR3 DNA reads TGTGCCAGTAGTAAGGGACAGGGTGAACAGCCCCAGCATTTT. The full variable domain, completed using reference TRBV19 and TRBJ1-5, is DGGITQSPKYLFRKEGQNVTLSCEQNLNHDAMYWYRQDPGQGLRLIYYSQIVNDFQKGDIAEGYSVSREKKESFPLTVTSAQKNPTAFYLCASSKGQGEQPQHFGDGTRLSIL.

This rearrangement joins TRBV30 to TRBJ1-1, with D unclear. The CDR3 loop spans 13 amino acids. V was clipped by 0 bases and J by 3 bases, with 8 bases between them. Germline loops: CDR1 GTSNPN, CDR2 SVGIG (reference sequence). DNA of the CDR3: TGTGCCTGGAGTGTAGGAGGATACACTGAAGCTTTCTTT. It encodes CAWSVGGYTEAFF.

The chain combines TRBV9 with TRBJ1-2; no firm D call. CDR3 size: 14 residues. V was trimmed by 0 bases and J by 2 bases, leaving 8 bases between them. Per the germline V gene, CDR1 is SGDLS and CDR2 is YYNGEE. CDR3 coding DNA: TGTGCCAGCAGCGTAGGCGGGAAGAACTATGGCTACACCTTC. Its translation is CASSVGGKNYGYTF.

This clone was picked up one time. The chain is built from TRBV5-1 and TRBJ2-2; D call uncertain. V lost 0 bases and J 3 bases, leaving 6 bases between the germline ends. CDR1 and CDR2 from the germline V gene are SGHRS and YFSETQ. The CDR3 is made up of 14 amino acids. The CDR3 DNA reads TGCGCCAGCAGCTTGGGGTCGCACACCGGGGAGCTGTTTTTT. Amino acid sequence: CASSLGSHTGELFF.

This clone was counted at least ten times. The genes are TRBV19 and TRBJ1-2, with D hard to call. Trimming took 4 bases from V and 2 from J, leaving 5 bases between them. The CDR3 runs to 12 residues. Germline CDR1 LNHDA, CDR2 SQIVND (reference sequence). CDR3 protein: CASSKQNYGYTF. CDR3 sequence (DNA): TGTGCCAGTAGTAAGCAGAACTATGGCTACACCTTC.